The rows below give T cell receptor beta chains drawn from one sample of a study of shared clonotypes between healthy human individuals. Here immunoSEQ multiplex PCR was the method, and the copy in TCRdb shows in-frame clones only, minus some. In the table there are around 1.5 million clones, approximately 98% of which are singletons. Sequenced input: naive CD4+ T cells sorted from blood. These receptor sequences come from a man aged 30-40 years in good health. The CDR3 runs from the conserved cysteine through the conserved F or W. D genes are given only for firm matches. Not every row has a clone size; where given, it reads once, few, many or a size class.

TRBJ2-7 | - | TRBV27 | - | TGTGCCAGCAGTTTCCAGGGTACCGAGCAGTACTTC | CASSFQGTEQYF
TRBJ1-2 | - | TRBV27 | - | TGTGCCAGCAGAACCTCGACAGTCTCGAGCGGTGGCTACACCTTC | CASRTSTVSSGGYTF
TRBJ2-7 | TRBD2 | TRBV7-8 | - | TGTGCCAGCAGCTTATATGTAGGGACTACCCTATTGGGGCAGTACTTC | CASSLYVGTTLLGQYF
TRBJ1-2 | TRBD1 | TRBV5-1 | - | TGCGCCAGCAGCTTCGGGACAGGGTTTGGCTACACCTTC | CASSFGTGFGYTF
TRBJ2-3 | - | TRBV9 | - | TGTGCCAGCAGCGTAGAATTTGGGCTCAATACGCAGTATTTT | CASSVEFGLNTQYF
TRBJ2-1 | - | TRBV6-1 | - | TGTGCCAGCAGAACGGGTGAGCAGTTCTTC | CASRTGEQFF
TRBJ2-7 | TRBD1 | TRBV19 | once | TGTGCCAGTAGATCGCACTCCGGGACAGGCTCCTACGAGCAGTACTTC | CASRSHSGTGSYEQYF
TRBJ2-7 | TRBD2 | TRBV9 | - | TGTGCCAGCAGCGTAGGCCTAGCGGGAGTCGAGCAGTACTTC | CASSVGLAGVEQYF
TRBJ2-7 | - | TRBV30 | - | TGTGCCCTGATCGACTCCTACGAGCAGTACTTC | CALIDSYEQYF
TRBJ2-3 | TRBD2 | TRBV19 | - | TGTGCCAGTAAGGGACTAGCGGCTACTAGCACAGATACGCAGTATTTT | CASKGLAATSTDTQYF
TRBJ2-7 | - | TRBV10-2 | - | TGCGCCAGCAGATCACCCCCTGGTTACGAGCAGTACTTC | CASRSPPGYEQYF
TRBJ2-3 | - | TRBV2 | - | TGTGCCAGCAGCAAAGGACAGATCACAGATACGCAGTATTTT | CASSKGQITDTQYF
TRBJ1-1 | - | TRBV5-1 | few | TGCGCCAGCAGCTCAGGGAACACTGAAGCTTTCTTT | CASSSGNTEAFF
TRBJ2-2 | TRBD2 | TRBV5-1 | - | TGCGCCAGCAGAAGACTAGCCGCGGTCACCGGGGAGCTGTTTTTT | CASRRLAAVTGELFF
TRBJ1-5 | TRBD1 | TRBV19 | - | TGTGCCAGTCAACACGGACAGGGGTGGGATGATAGCAATCAGCCCCAGCATTTT | CASQHGQGWDDSNQPQHF
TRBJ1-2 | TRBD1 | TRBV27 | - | TGTGCCAGCAGTTTAATCGGGGACAGGTTCAATGGCTACACCTTC | CASSLIGDRFNGYTF
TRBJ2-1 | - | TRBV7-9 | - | TGTGCCAGCTTACTAGGCGGCTATGAGCAGTTCTTC | CASLLGGYEQFF
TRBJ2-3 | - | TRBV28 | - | TGTGCCAGCAGTTTCCCGCCAACAGATACGCAGTATTTT | CASSFPPTDTQYF
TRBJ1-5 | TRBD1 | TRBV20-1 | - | TGCAGTGCTGAACAGGGGGGTGCGTATCGTTTT | CSAEQGGAYRF
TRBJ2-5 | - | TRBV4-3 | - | TGCGCCAGCAGCCAAGGTCGGAGCACGTCGTACCAAGAGACCCAGTACTTC | CASSQGRSTSYQETQYF
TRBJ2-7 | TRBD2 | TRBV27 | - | TGTGCCAGCAAAATAAGGACTAGCGGGAGCCACGAGCAGTACTTC | CASKIRTSGSHEQYF
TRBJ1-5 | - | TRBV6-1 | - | TGTGCCAGCAGTGGCACAGGGATTTGGGCTGATCAGCCCCAGCATTTT | CASSGTGIWADQPQHF
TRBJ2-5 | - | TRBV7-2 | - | TGTGCCAGCAGCTTAGCAGGGGCGGAGGAGACCCAGTACTTC | CASSLAGAEETQYF
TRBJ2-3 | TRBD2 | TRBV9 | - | TGTGCCAGCAGCTTTCGCACTAGCGGATTCACAGATACGCAGTATTTT | CASSFRTSGFTDTQYF
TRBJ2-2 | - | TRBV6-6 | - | TGTGCCAGCAGCTCTAGCACCGGGGAGCTGTTTTTT | CASSSSTGELFF
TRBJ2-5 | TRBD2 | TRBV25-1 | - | TGTGCCAGCAGTGAGGTGCGGGGGGACCAGTACTTC | CASSEVRGDQYF
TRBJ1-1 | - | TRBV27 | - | TGTGCCAGCAGTTTCGACCGTGACACTGAAGCTTTCTTT | CASSFDRDTEAFF
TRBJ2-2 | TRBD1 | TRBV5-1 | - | TGCGCCAGCAGCTCCCGGACAGGCAACACCGGGGAGCTGTTTTTT | CASSSRTGNTGELFF
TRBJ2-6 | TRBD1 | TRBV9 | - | TGTGCCAGCAGTGCCAAGGGGGCCGGGGCCAACGTCCTGACTTTC | CASSAKGAGANVLTF
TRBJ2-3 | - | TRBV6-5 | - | TGTGCCGCGGGGGATACGCAGTATTTT | CAAGDTQYF
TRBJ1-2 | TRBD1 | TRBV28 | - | TGTGCCAGCAGTCCACGGACAGGGAACAACTATGGCTACACCTTC | CASSPRTGNNYGYTF
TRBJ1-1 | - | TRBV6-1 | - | TGTGCCAGCAGTGAACGGGACCTACCCAGTTGGAGCACTGAAGCTTTCTTT | CASSERDLPSWSTEAFF
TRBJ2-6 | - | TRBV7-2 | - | TGTGCCAGCAGCTTAGGGGGCGGGGCCGGGGCCAACGTCCTGACTTTC | CASSLGGGAGANVLTF
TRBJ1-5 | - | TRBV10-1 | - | TGCGCCAGCAGTGAATGGGGTGGCAATCAGCCCCAGCATTTT | CASSEWGGNQPQHF
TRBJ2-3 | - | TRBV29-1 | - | TGCAGCGTTGTTTCCCAACGCACAGATACGCAGTATTTT | CSVVSQRTDTQYF
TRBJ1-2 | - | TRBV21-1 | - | TGTGCCAGCAGCAAAGTTGAGGCCGGGGGCTACACCTTC | CASSKVEAGGYTF
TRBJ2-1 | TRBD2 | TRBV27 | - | TGTGCCAGCAGTTCCCCACTAGCGGGAGGGCCGTTGATCTCCTACAATGAGCAGTTCTTC | CASSSPLAGGPLISYNEQFF
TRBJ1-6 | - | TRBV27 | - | TGTGCCAGCAGATCCCGCCAGGGCCATTTTTCACCCCTCCACTTT | CASRSRQGHFSPLHF
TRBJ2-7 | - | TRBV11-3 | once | TGTGCCAGCAGCAAAAGCTCCTACGAGCAGTACTTC | CASSKSSYEQYF
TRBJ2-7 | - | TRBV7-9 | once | TGTGCCAGCAGTCGACCGGGTCCCGGTTCCTACGAGCAGTACTTC | CASSRPGPGSYEQYF
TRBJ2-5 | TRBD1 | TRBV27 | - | TGTGCCAGCAGTGTTACCGGGACAGCGGAGACCCAGTACTTC | CASSVTGTAETQYF
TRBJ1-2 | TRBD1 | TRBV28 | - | TGTGCCAGCAGATGGACAGGGGAATATGGCTACACCTTC | CASRWTGEYGYTF
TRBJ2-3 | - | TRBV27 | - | TGTGCCAGCAGTTTATTAGCAGCTAGCACAGATACGCAGTATTTT | CASSLLAASTDTQYF
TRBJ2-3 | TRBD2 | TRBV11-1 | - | TGTGCCAGCAGCTTCCGGACTAGAGGATGGGGGGGCACAGATACGCAGTATTTT | CASSFRTRGWGGTDTQYF
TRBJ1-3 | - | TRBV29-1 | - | TGCAGCGTTCGCCCCCTTACGAGCTCTGGAAACACCATATATTTT | CSVRPLTSSGNTIYF
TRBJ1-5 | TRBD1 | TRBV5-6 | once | TGTGCCAGCAGCTTGGGGGACAGAAATCAGCCCCAGCATTTT | CASSLGDRNQPQHF
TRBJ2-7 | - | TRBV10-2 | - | TGCGCCACCAGCAATCCCCCTAATTCCTACGAGCAGTACTTC | CATSNPPNSYEQYF
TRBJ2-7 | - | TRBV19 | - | TGTGCCAGTAGTATTACGGCGGATGGGGCCTACGAGCAGTACTTC | CASSITADGAYEQYF
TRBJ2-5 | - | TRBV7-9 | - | TGTGCCAGCAGCTTAGTGTGGGGGATGCGAGAGACCCAGTACTTC | CASSLVWGMRETQYF
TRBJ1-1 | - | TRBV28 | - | TGTGCCAGCAGACCCCCGGGATCGAACACTGAAGCTTTCTTT | CASRPPGSNTEAFF
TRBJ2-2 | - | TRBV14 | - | TGTGCCAGCAGCCAAGCTAGTTTGACCGGGGAGCTGTTTTTT | CASSQASLTGELFF
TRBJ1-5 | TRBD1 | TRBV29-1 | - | TGCAGCGTCGCCTGGCAGGGGGCGGATCAGCCCCAGCATTTT | CSVAWQGADQPQHF
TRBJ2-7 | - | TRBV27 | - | TGTGCCAGCAGTTTAAAGGAGGGTCCTTCCTACGAGCAGTACTTC | CASSLKEGPSYEQYF
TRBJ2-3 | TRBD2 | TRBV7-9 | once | TGTGCCAGCAGCACCCGACGACTAGCGGGAGGGACAGATACGCAGTATTTT | CASSTRRLAGGTDTQYF
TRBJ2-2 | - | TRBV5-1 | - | TGCGCCAGCGGCTTGGAACTGGACTCTACCACCGGGGAGCTGTTTTTT | CASGLELDSTTGELFF
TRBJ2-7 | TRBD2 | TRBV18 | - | TGTGCCAGCTCACCAGGGGGGAGGGCCGTCGGTTACGAGCAGTACTTC | CASSPGGRAVGYEQYF